The source of this T cell receptor beta chain is a study of T cells expressing NK-cell markers. Study-wide context: Most of the eight sequenced donors tested HCMV-seropositive; one tested seronegative. General study results and limits: Dominance of the CD3+CD56-NKG2C+ fraction by these clonotypes also held in a handful of donors. It is unclear if expanded NKG2C-expressing clones target HCMV antigens. Of CD8+ T cells, about 1.0-7.5% belonged to dominant NKG2C+ clonotypes in roughly 6 donors.

TCRdb reprocessed the 5' RACE reads; each CDR3 protein has one entry and no DNA is given. The sample shows about 460,000 distinct CDR3 sequences, and more than 1.4% sits with its ten largest clones. For this clonotype: Its antigen is not known.

The sequenced sample was blood T cells: a sorted CD56 or NKG2C T cell subset, CD4+ or CD8+ T cells, or bulk PBMC T cells (not recorded which). This clonotype was obtained from a woman aged 45-65 years in good health.

The CDR3 reads CASGDRADTQYF. V and J are TRBV2 and TRBJ2-3; as DNA is missing, the TRBD1 call by TCRdb cannot be tested. This CDR3 region has 12 residues. Per germline, CDR1 SNHLY and CDR2 FYNNEI.